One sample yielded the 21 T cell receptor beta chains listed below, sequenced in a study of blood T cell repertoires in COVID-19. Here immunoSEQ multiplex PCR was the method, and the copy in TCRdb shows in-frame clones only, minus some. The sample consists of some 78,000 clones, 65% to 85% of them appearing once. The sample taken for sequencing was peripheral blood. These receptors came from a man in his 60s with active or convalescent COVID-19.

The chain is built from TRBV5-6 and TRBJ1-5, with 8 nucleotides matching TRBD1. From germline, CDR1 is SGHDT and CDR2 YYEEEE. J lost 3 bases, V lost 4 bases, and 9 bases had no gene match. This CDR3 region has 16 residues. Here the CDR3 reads CASSRRTGLTNQPQHF. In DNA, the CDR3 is TGTGCCAGCAGCCGACGGACAGGGCTTACCAATCAGCCCCAGCATTTT.

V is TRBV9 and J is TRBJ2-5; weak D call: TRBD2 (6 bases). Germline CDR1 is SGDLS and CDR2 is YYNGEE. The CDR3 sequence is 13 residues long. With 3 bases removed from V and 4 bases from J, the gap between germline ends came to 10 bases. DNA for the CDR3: TGTGCCAGCAGCGCAGAGGGAGGAGAGACCCAGTACTTC. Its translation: CASSAEGGETQYF.

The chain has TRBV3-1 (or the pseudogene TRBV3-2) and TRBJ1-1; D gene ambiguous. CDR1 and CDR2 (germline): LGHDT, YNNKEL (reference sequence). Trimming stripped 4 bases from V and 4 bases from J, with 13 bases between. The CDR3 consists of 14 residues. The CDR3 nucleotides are TGTGCCAGCAGCCTCGGTCCGGGTGGCACTGAAGCTTTCTTT. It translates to CASSLGPGGTEAFF.

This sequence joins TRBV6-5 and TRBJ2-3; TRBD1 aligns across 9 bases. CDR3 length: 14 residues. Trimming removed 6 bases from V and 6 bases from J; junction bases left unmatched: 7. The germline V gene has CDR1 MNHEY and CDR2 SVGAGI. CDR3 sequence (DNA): TGTGCCAGCAGCGGGACAGGGCCCCACGATACGCAGTATTTT. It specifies CASSGTGPHDTQYF.

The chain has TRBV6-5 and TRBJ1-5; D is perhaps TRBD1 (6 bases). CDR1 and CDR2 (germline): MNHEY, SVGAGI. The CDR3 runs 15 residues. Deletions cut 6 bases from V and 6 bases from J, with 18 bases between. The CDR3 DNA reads TGTGCCAGCAGACAGGGACGGGGCGTCGCTCAGCCCCAGCATTTT. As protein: CASRQGRGVAQPQHF.

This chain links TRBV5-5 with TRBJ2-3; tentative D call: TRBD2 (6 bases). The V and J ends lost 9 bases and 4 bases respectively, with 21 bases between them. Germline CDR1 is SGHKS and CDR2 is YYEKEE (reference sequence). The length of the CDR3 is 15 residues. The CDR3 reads CATHNGGSVSDTQYF. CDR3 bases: TGTGCCACGCATAATGGGGGGAGCGTGTCAGATACGCAGTATTTT.

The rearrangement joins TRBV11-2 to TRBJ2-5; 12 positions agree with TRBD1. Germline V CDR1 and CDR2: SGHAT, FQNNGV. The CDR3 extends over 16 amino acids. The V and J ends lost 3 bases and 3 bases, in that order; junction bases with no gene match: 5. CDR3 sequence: CASSLGTGGLKETQYF. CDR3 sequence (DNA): TGTGCCAGCAGCTTGGGGACAGGGGGCCTCAAAGAGACCCAGTACTTC.

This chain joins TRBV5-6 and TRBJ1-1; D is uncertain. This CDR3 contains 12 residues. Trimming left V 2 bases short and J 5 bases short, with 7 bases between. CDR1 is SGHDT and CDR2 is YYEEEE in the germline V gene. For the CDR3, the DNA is TGTGCCAGCAGCTTTAGCGGTACTGAAGCTTTCTTT. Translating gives CASSFSGTEAFF.

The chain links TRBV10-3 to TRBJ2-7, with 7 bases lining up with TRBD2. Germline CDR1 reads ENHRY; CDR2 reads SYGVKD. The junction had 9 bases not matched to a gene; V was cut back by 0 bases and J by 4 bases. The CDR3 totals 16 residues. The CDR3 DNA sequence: TGTGCCATCAGTGAGTCGAGGGCTAGCGGCAGTTACGAGCAGTACTTC. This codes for CAISESRASGSYEQYF.

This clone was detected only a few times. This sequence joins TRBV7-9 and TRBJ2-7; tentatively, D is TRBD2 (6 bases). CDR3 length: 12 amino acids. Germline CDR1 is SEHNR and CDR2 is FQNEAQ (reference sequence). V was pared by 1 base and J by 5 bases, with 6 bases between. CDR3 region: CASSLGGDEQYF. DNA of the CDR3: TGTGCCAGCAGCTTAGGGGGGGACGAGCAGTACTTC.

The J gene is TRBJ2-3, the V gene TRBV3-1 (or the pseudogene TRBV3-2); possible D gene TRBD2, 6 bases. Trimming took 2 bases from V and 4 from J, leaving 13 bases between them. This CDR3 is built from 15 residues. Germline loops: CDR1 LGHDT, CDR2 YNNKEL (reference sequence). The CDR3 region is CASSQLLAQADTQYF. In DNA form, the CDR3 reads TGTGCCAGCAGCCAATTACTAGCTCAGGCAGATACGCAGTATTTT.

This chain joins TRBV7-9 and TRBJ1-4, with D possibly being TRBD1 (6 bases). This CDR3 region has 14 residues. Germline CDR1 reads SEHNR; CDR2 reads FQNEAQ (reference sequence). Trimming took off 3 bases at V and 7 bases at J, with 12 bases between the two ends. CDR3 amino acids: CASSLGAIIEKLFF. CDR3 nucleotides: TGTGCCAGCAGCTTGGGGGCAATTATTGAAAAACTGTTTTTT.

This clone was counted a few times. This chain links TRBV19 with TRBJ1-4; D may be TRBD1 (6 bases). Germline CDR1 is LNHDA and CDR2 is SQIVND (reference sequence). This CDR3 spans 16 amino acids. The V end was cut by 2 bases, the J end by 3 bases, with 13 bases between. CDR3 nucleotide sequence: TGTGCCAGTAGTATATTAGTGGACAGCCCTAATGAAAAACTGTTTTTT. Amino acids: CASSILVDSPNEKLFF.

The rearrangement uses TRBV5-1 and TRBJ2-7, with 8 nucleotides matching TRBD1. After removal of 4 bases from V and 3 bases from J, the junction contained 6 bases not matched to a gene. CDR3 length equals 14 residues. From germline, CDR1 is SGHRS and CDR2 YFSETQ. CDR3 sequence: CASSRDRGDYEQYF. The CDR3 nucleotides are TGCGCCAGCAGCAGAGACAGGGGTGACTACGAGCAGTACTTC.

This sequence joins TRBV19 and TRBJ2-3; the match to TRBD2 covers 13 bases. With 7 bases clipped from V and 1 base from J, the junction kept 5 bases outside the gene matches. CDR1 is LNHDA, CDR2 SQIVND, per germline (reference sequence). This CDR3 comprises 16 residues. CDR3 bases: TGTGCCAGTAATCAAGGACTAGCGGGGGGCACAGATACGCAGTATTTT. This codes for CASNQGLAGGTDTQYF.

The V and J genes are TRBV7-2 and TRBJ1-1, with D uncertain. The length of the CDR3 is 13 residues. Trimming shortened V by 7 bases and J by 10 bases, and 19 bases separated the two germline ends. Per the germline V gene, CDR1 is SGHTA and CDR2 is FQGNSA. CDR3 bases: TGTGCCAGCACCCCCGGAGCATCGCAATTAGCTTTCTTT. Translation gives CASTPGASQLAFF.

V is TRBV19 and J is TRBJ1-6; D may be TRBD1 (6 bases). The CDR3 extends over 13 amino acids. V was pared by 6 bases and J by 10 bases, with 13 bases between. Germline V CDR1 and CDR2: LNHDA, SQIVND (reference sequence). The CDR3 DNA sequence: TGTGCCAGTAGCCACAGGGTAGAGTCACCCCTCCACTTT. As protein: CASSHRVESPLHF.

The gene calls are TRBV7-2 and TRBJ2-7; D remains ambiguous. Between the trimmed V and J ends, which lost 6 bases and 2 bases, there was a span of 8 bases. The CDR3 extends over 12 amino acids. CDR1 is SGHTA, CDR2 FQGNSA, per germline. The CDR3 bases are TGTGCCAGCAGTTTCGAGACCTACGAGCAGTACTTC. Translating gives CASSFETYEQYF.

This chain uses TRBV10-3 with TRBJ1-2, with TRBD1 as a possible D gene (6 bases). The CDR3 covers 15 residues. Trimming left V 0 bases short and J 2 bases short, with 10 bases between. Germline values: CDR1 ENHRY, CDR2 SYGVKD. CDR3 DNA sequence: TGTGCCATCAGTGAGTCGCAGGGGCTGAACTATGGCTACACCTTC. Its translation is CAISESQGLNYGYTF.

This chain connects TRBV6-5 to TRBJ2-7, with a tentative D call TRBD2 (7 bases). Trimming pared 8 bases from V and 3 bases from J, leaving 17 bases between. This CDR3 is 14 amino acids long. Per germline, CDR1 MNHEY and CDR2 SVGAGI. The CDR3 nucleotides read TGTGCCAGCCGGGTTACAGGGAGGGTCTACGAGCAGTACTTC. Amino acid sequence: CASRVTGRVYEQYF.

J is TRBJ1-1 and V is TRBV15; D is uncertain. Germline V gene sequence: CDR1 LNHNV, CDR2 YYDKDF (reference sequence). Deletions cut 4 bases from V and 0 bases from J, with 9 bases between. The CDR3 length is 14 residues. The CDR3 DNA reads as TGTGCCACCAGCAACAGCCCTATGAACACTGAAGCTTTCTTT. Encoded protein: CATSNSPMNTEAFF.